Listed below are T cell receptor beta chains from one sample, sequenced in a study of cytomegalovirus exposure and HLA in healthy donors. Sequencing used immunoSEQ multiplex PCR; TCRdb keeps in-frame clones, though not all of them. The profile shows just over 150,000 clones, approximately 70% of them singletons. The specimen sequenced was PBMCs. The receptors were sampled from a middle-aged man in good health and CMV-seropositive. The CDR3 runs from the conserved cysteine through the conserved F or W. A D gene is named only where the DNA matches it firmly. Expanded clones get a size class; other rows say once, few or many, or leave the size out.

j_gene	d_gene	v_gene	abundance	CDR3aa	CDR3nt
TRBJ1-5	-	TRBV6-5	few	CASSPVSNQPQHF	TGTGCCAGCAGTCCCGTCAGCAATCAGCCCCAGCATTTT
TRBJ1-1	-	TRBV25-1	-	CASSGSMAQNTEAFF	TGTGCCAGCAGTGGTTCAATGGCCCAGAACACTGAAGCTTTCTTT
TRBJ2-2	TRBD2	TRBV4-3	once	CASSQYHRHSGDLNTGELFF	TGCGCCAGCAGCCAATACCACCGCCATAGCGGGGACTTGAACACCGGGGAGCTGTTTTTT
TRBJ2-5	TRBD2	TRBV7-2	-	CASSREAVNYEEYF	TGTGCCAGCAGTCGGGAGGCAGTTAATTACGAGGAGTACTTC
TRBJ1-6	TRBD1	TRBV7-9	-	CASSLALGQAHSPLHF	TGTGCCAGCAGCTTAGCGTTAGGACAGGCTCATTCACCCCTCCACTTT
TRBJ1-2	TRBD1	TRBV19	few	CASWGRGLSEVGYTF	TGTGCCAGCTGGGGCAGGGGGCTGTCTGAAGTTGGCTACACCTTC
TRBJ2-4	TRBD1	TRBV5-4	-	CASSLRGRGAKNIQYF	TGTGCCAGCAGCTTGAGGGGGCGCGGTGCCAAAAACATTCAGTACTTC
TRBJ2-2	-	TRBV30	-	CAWSDRGAGELFF	TGTGCCTGGAGCGATAGGGGCGCCGGGGAGCTGTTTTTT
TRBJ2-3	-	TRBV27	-	CASSYTGYLTQYF	TGTGCCAGCAGTTACACAGGGTATCTTACGCAGTATTTT
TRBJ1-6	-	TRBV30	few	CASKPSSYNSPLHF	TGTGCCTCGAAGCCTAGCTCCTATAATTCACCCCTCCACTTT
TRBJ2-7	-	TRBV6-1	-	CASKYRVGEQYF	TGTGCCAGCAAGTACCGAGTGGGCGAGCAGTACTTC
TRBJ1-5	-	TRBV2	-	CATSSRQISQPQHF	TGTGCCACCTCCTCGAGACAGATAAGTCAGCCCCAGCATTTT
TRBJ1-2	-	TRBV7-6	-	CASSPRQARDGYTF	TGTGCCAGCAGCCCGAGACAGGCCAGGGATGGCTACACCTTC
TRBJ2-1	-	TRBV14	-	CASSQAGVGYNEQFF	TGTGCCAGCAGCCAAGCGGGGGTAGGCTACAATGAGCAGTTCTTC
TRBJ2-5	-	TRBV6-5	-	CASSYSAEETQYF	TGTGCCAGCAGTTACTCGGCTGAAGAGACCCAGTACTTC
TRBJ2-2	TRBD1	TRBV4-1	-	CASSQRTGRASGELFF	TGCGCCAGCAGCCAGAGGACAGGGCGAGCGTCCGGGGAGCTGTTTTTT
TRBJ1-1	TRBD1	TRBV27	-	CASSKGQGNTEAFF	TGTGCCAGCAGTAAAGGACAGGGGAACACTGAAGCTTTCTTT
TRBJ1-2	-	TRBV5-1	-	CASSLKSAGLLGDYGYTF	TGCGCCAGCAGCTTGAAGAGCGCAGGGCTTCTTGGGGACTATGGCTACACCTTC